One and the same sample provided the 9 T cell receptor beta chains below, sequenced in a study of OX40 agonist ivuxolimab in advanced cancers. The protocol was immunoSEQ multiplex PCR, while the TCRdb copy is restricted to in-frame clones and leaves out a portion. This table holds around 69,000 clones, 83% found once. The sample was CD4+ or CD8+ T cells sorted from blood, taken in a trial of the OX40 agonist ivuxolimab. Every receptor here comes from an adult with an advanced solid tumor such as melanoma, head and neck, liver or kidney cancer.

This sequence joins TRBV30 and TRBJ1-5; D might be TRBD1 (5 bases). The V gene lost 2 bases and the J gene lost 7 bases, with 15 bases spanning the gap. Germline V gene sequence: CDR1 GTSNPN, CDR2 SVGIG (reference sequence). The CDR3 sequence is 14 residues long. CDR3 region: CAWSRGLMGQPQHF. The CDR3 DNA sequence: TGTGCCTGGAGTAGGGGCCTAATGGGGCAGCCCCAGCATTTT.

This clone has a single count. This chain uses TRBV5-1 with TRBJ1-1, with D maybe TRBD1 (5 bases). The CDR3 has 13 amino acids. V shed 4 bases and J shed 6 bases, with 13 bases lying between them. In germline, CDR1 is SGHRS, CDR2 YFSETQ. The CDR3 nucleotides are TGCGCCAGCAGCCCGTATACAGGATCTGAAGCTTTCTTT. This codes for CASSPYTGSEAFF.

The V gene is TRBV6-1, the J gene TRBJ2-5, with TRBD1 matching 7 bases. The CDR3 is 15 residues long. V was pared by 6 bases and J by 4 bases, with 11 bases of the junction left unmatched. Germline CDR1 is MNHNS and CDR2 is SASEGT. The CDR3 reads CASSLQGMERETQYF. The CDR3 nucleotides are TGTGCCAGCAGCCTACAGGGGATGGAGCGAGAGACCCAGTACTTC.

The V and J genes are TRBV19 and TRBJ1-5; D not certain. V was clipped by 6 bases and J by 3 bases, with 21 bases between them. The CDR3 contains 17 residues. Germline V CDR1 and CDR2: LNHDA, SQIVND (reference sequence). Here the CDR3 reads CASRPAELTVSNQPQHF. The CDR3 DNA reads TGTGCCAGTAGGCCGGCGGAACTGACGGTTTCCAATCAGCCCCAGCATTTT.

This sequence joins TRBV29-1 and TRBJ2-7, with TRBD1 matching 7 bases. V shed 4 bases and J 4 bases; nucleotides not matched to a gene: 7. CDR3 length equals 13 residues. The V gene's germline CDR1 is SQVTM and CDR2 ANQGSEA. CDR3 residues: CSVVGQTPYEQYF. CDR3 sequence (DNA): TGCAGCGTTGTGGGACAGACCCCTTACGAGCAGTACTTC.

This clone was recorded once. The chain carries TRBV19 and TRBJ1-2, with 8 bases matching TRBD1. The CDR3 runs to 15 residues. The germline V gene encodes CDR1 LNHDA and CDR2 SQIVND (reference sequence). V trimming: 11 bases; J trimming: 8 bases; junction bases outside the gene matches: 19. The CDR3 sequence is CASKAGQGPRGGYTF. CDR3 nucleotides: TGTGCCTCCAAAGCAGGACAGGGACCCAGGGGAGGCTACACCTTC.

The chain joins TRBV4-2 to TRBJ2-3; the D gene is possibly TRBD2 (7 bases). The CDR3 sequence is 17 residues long. The ends were cut back, 0 bases at V and 1 base at J, with 14 bases in the middle. Germline V gives CDR1 LGHNA, CDR2 YNFKEQ. The CDR3 nucleotides read TGTGCCAGCAGCCAAGAAGTATCGGGGGGCGGCACAGATACGCAGTATTTT. Residues: CASSQEVSGGGTDTQYF.

The sample holds one count of this clone. The gene calls are TRBV6-1 and TRBJ2-1; D gene unclear. There are 11 residues in the CDR3. Trimming took 5 bases from V and 5 from J, leaving 4 bases between them. The germline gives CDR1 MNHNS, CDR2 SASEGT. Here the CDR3 DNA reads TGTGCCAGCAGTCCTCACAATGAGCAGTTCTTC. It translates to CASSPHNEQFF.

This chain connects TRBV9 to TRBJ2-1; D may match TRBD1 or TRBD2 (5 bases each). This CDR3 comprises 15 residues. Germline-derived CDR1 and CDR2 are SGDLS and YYNGEE. V was trimmed by 6 bases and J by 4 bases, leaving 17 bases between them. CDR3 loop: CASTRGRVPYNEQFF. The CDR3 nucleotides are TGTGCCAGCACCCGGGGCAGGGTCCCTTACAATGAGCAGTTCTTC. Based on the CDR3 plus reference TRBV9 and TRBJ2-1, the full variable domain is DSGVTQTPKHLITATGQRVTLRCSPRSGDLSVYWYQQSLDQGLQFLIQYYNGEERAKGNILERFSAQQFPDLHSELNLSSLELGDSALYFCASTRGRVPYNEQFFGPGTRLTVL.